This T cell receptor beta chain emerged from a study of regulatory T cells in long-lasting Graves disease. At the level of the study: In persistent Graves' disease, antithyroid drugs had been taken for over 5 years and TSH receptor antibodies stayed positive.

Germline lookup yields CDR1 LNHDA and CDR2 SQIVND (reference sequence). J was trimmed by 7 bases and V by 5 bases; bases with no gene match: 5. CDR3 length equals 15 residues. Library construction for TCR beta used iRepertoire HTBI primers and Arm-PCR of CDR3 regions. TCRdb reanalysed the multiplex PCR reads using MiXCR and keeps one entry per CDR3 protein. The repertoire holds 500,000 to 700,000 distinct CDR3 sequences, around 30% seen once, with under 55% in the top ten. Documented time point: persistent/refractory GD, antithyroid drugs over 5 years with positive TRAb. Generation of the TCR library employed RNA extracted from PBMCs.

The material sequenced was peripheral blood mononuclear cells (PBMCs), taken when the disease was refractory, from a patient treated with antithyroid drugs. The chain carries TRBV19 and TRBJ2-5; 15 bases agree with TRBD2. The source of this sequence is a female donor with Graves disease. CDR3 amino acids: CASSAEGLAGGTQYF. The CDR3 nucleotides read TGTGCCAGTAGTGCCGAGGGACTAGCGGGGGGGACCCAGTACTTC.